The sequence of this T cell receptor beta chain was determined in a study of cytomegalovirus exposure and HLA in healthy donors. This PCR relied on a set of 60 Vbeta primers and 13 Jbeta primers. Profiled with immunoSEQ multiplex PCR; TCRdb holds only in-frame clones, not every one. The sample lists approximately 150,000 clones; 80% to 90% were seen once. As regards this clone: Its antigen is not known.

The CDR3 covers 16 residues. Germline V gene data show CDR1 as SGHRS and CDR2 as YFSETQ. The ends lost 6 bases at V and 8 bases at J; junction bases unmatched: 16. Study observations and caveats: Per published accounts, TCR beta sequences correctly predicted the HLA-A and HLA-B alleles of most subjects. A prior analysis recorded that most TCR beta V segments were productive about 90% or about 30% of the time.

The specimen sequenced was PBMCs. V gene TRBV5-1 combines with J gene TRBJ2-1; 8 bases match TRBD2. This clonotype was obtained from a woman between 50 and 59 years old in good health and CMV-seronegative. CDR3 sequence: CASKLGAGGGQDEQFF. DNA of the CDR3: TGCGCCAGCAAGCTCGGCGCGGGCGGGGGGCAGGATGAGCAGTTCTTC.